The 27 T cell receptor beta chains below were found in one sample sequenced in a study of CD8+CD57+ T cells in acquired aplastic anemia. TCR beta VDJ combinations and CDR3 sequences were profiled from genomic DNA. TCRdb reanalysed the reads using MiXCR and keeps one entry per CDR3 protein. The sample shows some 190,000 distinct CDR3 sequences, less than 55% of them seen only once. The sequenced material came from sorted CD4+, CD8+, or CD8+CD57+ T cells (not recorded which) from PBMCs. These receptors were collected from a human donor in good health.

This sequence joins TRBV24-1 and TRBJ2-7; D remains ambiguous. Germline V gene data show CDR1 as KGHDR and CDR2 as SFDVKD. This CDR3 region has 12 residues. Deletions cut 4 bases from V and 7 bases from J, with 10 bases between. CDR3 protein: CATSEGISEQYF. CDR3 coding DNA: TGTGCCACCAGTGAGGGTATTTCTGAGCAGTACTTC.

This clonotype came up many times. The V call is TRBV6-6, the J call TRBJ2-5, with D possibly matching TRBD1 (5 bases). This CDR3 has 13 amino acids. CDR1 and CDR2 (germline): MNHNY, SVGAGI (reference sequence). Between the trimmed V and J ends, which lost 5 bases and 4 bases, there was a span of 11 bases. The CDR3 nucleotides are TGTGCCAGCAGTGGGCTCAGGGCAGAGACCCAGTACTTC. It specifies CASSGLRAETQYF.

This clonotype has just a few counts. CDR3 region: CSAGLGVGGGNTEAFF. Written as DNA, the CDR3 is TGCAGTGCTGGCCTAGGTGTCGGGGGTGGGAACACTGAAGCTTTCTTT. V is TRBV20-1 and J is TRBJ1-1; tentative D call: TRBD1 (5 bases). Trimming stripped 5 bases from V and 1 base from J, with 20 bases between. Germline CDR1 and CDR2: DFQATT and SNEGSKA (reference sequence). This CDR3 contains 16 residues.

Comment on this clonotype: One end of the junction fails to match germline, which may point to a read error. This chain connects TRBV6-1 to TRBJ1-4, with D maybe TRBD1 (6 bases). Germline V CDR1 and CDR2: MNHNS, SASEGT. The CDR3 is 14 amino acids. CDR3 coding DNA: TGTGCCAGCAGTGATTGGGGGCGCGATGAAAAACTGCTTTTT. Residues: CASSDWGRDEKLLF.

The rearrangement links TRBV28 to TRBJ2-7; no clear D gene. The ends were cut back, 5 bases at V and 4 bases at J, with 18 bases in the middle. CDR1 MDHEN and CDR2 SYDVKM come from the germline V gene. This CDR3 is 15 amino acids long. The CDR3 sequence: CASSPSSLVGYEQYF. DNA of the CDR3: TGTGCCAGCAGTCCCTCATCGCTTGTTGGGTACGAGCAGTACTTC.

This clonotype was seen at least ten times. This chain uses TRBV6-1 with TRBJ2-5; 7 bases align to TRBD1. V was clipped by 4 bases and J by 4 bases; unmatched bases: 6. Germline lookup yields CDR1 MNHNS and CDR2 SASEGT. The CDR3 consists of 14 residues. The CDR3 DNA is TGTGCCAGCAGTGTAGTTAGGGGGCCAGAGACCCAGTACTTC. It yields the protein CASSVVRGPETQYF.

DNA of the CDR3: TGCAGCGTCCGACTAGCGCAAGAGACCCAGTACTTC. It yields the protein CSVRLAQETQYF. This rearrangement joins TRBV29-1 to TRBJ2-5; the match to TRBD2 covers 8 bases. The CDR3 runs 12 residues. The germline V gene encodes CDR1 SQVTM and CDR2 ANQGSEA. V lost 6 bases, J lost 2 bases, and 2 bases stayed unmatched.

With regard to this clonotype: This CDR3 is missing its conserved last phenylalanine or tryptophan, likely due to a read error. The DNA is left out, because the CDR3 cannot be placed on it with certainty; the CDR3 is given as TCRdb lists it. The chain's CDR3 is CASSSRTS. The V gene is TRBV7-2, the J gene TRBJ2-5; the table assigns TRBD2, which was not confirmed against the DNA. Per germline, CDR1 SGHTA and CDR2 FQGNSA. From its first to its last residue, the CDR3 has 8 amino acids.

The chain combines TRBV10-3 with TRBJ2-7; TRBD1 might be the D (5 bases). Germline CDR1 ENHRY, CDR2 SYGVKD. The CDR3 extends over 14 amino acids. V lost 4 bases, J lost 2 bases, and 12 bases lay in between. CDR3 sequence reads: CAISGADKAYEQYF. The CDR3 DNA follows: TGTGCCATCAGTGGGGCGGACAAGGCCTACGAGCAGTACTTC.

This clonotype showed up just once. CDR3 sequence: CSATRAGTSGTNEQFF. As DNA, the CDR3 is TGCAGTGCTACCCGTGCCGGGACTAGCGGGACCAATGAGCAGTTCTTC. The V and J genes are TRBV20-1 and TRBJ2-1, with 13 bases aligning to TRBD2. J lost 6 bases, V lost 4 bases, and 9 bases had no gene match. Germline assignment: CDR1 DFQATT and CDR2 SNEGSKA (reference sequence). The CDR3 extends over 16 amino acids.

V gene TRBV7-9 combines with J gene TRBJ1-4; D remains unclear. The CDR3 has 11 residues. The germline CDR1 and CDR2 sequences are SEHNR and FQNEAQ (reference sequence). V was pared by 5 bases and J by 7 bases, with 5 bases between. The DNA for the CDR3 is TGTGCCAGCAGCAGGGCTGAAAAACTGTTTTTT. Translation gives CASSRAEKLFF.

Many counts were recorded for this clonotype. The chain has TRBV6-6 and TRBJ2-5; 9 bases fit TRBD1. Germline CDR1 MNHNY, CDR2 SVGAGI (reference sequence). Trimming removed 0 bases from V and 0 bases from J; junction bases left unmatched: 2. This CDR3 has 16 residues. The CDR3 coding sequence is TGTGCCAGCAGTTACTCGGGACAGGGATACCAAGAGACCCAGTACTTC. It yields the protein CASSYSGQGYQETQYF.

This clonotype was seen ten or more times. This chain links TRBV20-1 with TRBJ2-3, with 11 bases fitting TRBD2. CDR3 length: 16 residues. The trim removed 5 bases at V and 0 bases at J, leaving 7 bases unmatched. Germline CDR1 reads DFQATT; CDR2 reads SNEGSKA (reference sequence). CDR3 coding DNA: TGCAGTGCTCCCGACATAGCGGGAGGGAGCACAGATACGCAGTATTTT. It is translated as CSAPDIAGGSTDTQYF.

This clonotype was counted a few times. Given a much more abundant clone one base away, this may be a read error. The genes are TRBV28 and TRBJ2-5, with 7 positions matching TRBD1. V gave up 5 bases and J gave up 2 bases; unmatched junction bases: 2. The CDR3 contains 13 residues. Germline V gives CDR1 MDHEN, CDR2 SYDVKM. CDR3 in amino acids: CASSNRGQETQYF. The CDR3 DNA is TGTGCCAGCAGTAACAGGGGACAAGAGACCCAGTACTTC.

The rearrangement uses TRBV10-3 and TRBJ2-5, with D possibly called TRBD1 or TRBD2 (5 bases each). Germline values: CDR1 ENHRY, CDR2 SYGVKD. The ends were cut back, 0 bases at V and 5 bases at J, with 10 bases in the middle. The CDR3 contains 14 residues. The CDR3 loop reads CAISESGGEETQYF. DNA of the CDR3: TGTGCCATCAGTGAGTCTGGGGGAGAGGAGACCCAGTACTTC.

This chain links TRBV20-1 with TRBJ2-7; no clear D gene. CDR1 and CDR2 from the germline V gene are DFQATT and SNEGSKA (reference sequence). The CDR3 extends over 13 amino acids. Trimming took 3 bases from V and 2 from J, leaving 11 bases between them. The CDR3 sequence: CSASHRLAYEQYF. DNA for the CDR3: TGCAGTGCTAGTCATCGACTGGCCTACGAGCAGTACTTC.

This chain uses TRBV7-2 with TRBJ1-2; the D gene is possibly TRBD1 (5 bases). The CDR3 covers 15 residues. The V gene's germline CDR1 is SGHTA and CDR2 FQGNSA. V lost 1 base and J 4 bases, leaving 13 bases between the germline ends. The CDR3 nucleotides are TGTGCCAGCAGCTTAGGGCAGGGCTGGCTCTATGGCTACACCTTC. The encoded protein is CASSLGQGWLYGYTF.

This clonotype was counted a few times. The rearrangement joins TRBV11-2 to TRBJ1-4, with D maybe TRBD1 (6 bases). CDR3 length: 14 residues. Trimming took off 1 base at V and 8 bases at J, with 11 bases between the two ends. Per the germline V gene, CDR1 is SGHAT and CDR2 is FQNNGV. CDR3 amino acids: CASSLVGGREKLFF. As DNA, the CDR3 is TGTGCCAGCAGCTTAGTGGGGGGCCGGGAAAAACTGTTTTTT.

As concerns this clonotype: A read error may account for a junction end that differs from germline. V usage is TRBV12-3 or TRBV12-4 and J usage is TRBJ1-4; perhaps TRBD1 as D (5 bases). The CDR3 consists of 16 residues. The DNA of the CDR3 is TGTGCCGGCAGTTTTGGACACCATGCAACTAATGAAAAACTGTTTTTT. Amino acid sequence: CAGSFGHHATNEKLFF.

In its sample, this clonotype was seen many times. The chain employs TRBV10-3 and TRBJ1-2, with 7 bases identical to TRBD1. This CDR3 is built from 16 residues. V lost 6 bases, J lost 8 bases, and 18 bases stayed unmatched. Per germline, CDR1 ENHRY and CDR2 SYGVKD. CDR3 DNA: TGTGCCATCAGCGCTGGCCAGTTCCAGGGGGAAGACGGCTACACCTTC. It yields the protein CAISAGQFQGEDGYTF.

This clonotype has ten or more counts. Mismatch with germline at one junction end may stem from a read error. The genes are TRBV5-4 and TRBJ2-1; D may correspond to TRBD1 or TRBD2 (5 bases each). Germline V lookup: CDR1 SGHNT, CDR2 YYREEE (reference sequence). The length of the CDR3 is 14 residues. CDR3 sequence: CASSLPGTELRGIF. In DNA, the CDR3 is TGTGCCAGCAGCTTGCCCGGGACGGAGCTAAGAGGGATCTTC.

This clonotype was recorded a few times. J is TRBJ2-7 and V is TRBV7-9; D possibly corresponds to TRBD1 (6 bases). The ends were cut back, 6 bases at V and 3 bases at J, with 18 bases in the middle. Germline lookup yields CDR1 SEHNR and CDR2 FQNEAQ (reference sequence). This CDR3 has 15 residues. The CDR3 nucleotides are TGTGCCAGCAGGCCTACCGGGACAACCAACTACGAGCAGTACTTC. As protein: CASRPTGTTNYEQYF. Full variable domain (rest looked up from reference TRBV7-9 and TRBJ2-7): DTGVSQNPRHKITKRGQNVTFRCDPISEHNRLYWYRQTLGQGPEFLTYFQNEAQLEKSRLLSDRFSAERPKGSFSTLEIQRTEQGDSAMYLCASRPTGTTNYEQYFGPGTRLTVT.

The rearrangement joins TRBV15 to TRBJ2-7; 7 positions agree with TRBD2. Per the germline V gene, CDR1 is LNHNV and CDR2 is YYDKDF (reference sequence). This CDR3 region has 15 residues. V shed 0 bases and J 4 bases; nucleotides not matched to a gene: 6. The CDR3 here is CATSRDVNSGYEQYF. In DNA form, the CDR3 reads TGTGCCACCAGCAGAGATGTGAATAGCGGGTACGAGCAGTACTTC.

For this clonotype: Since a much larger clone is just one base distant, this may be a read error. The rearrangement joins TRBV14 to TRBJ2-7, with TRBD1 matching 8 bases. After removal of 1 base from V and 6 bases from J, the junction contained 5 bases not matched to a gene. The CDR3 length is 14 residues. CDR1 and CDR2 (germline): SGHDN, FVKESK. CDR3 loop: CASSQVNRGVEQYF. For the CDR3, the DNA is TGTGCCAGCAGCCAAGTCAACAGGGGGGTCGAGCAGTACTTC.

Ten or more counts support this clonotype. This chain links TRBV20-1 with TRBJ2-7; TRBD1 is a possible D gene (6 bases). The CDR3 totals 16 residues. Germline CDR1 DFQATT, CDR2 SNEGSKA (reference sequence). V was pared by 0 bases and J by 2 bases, with 17 bases between. The CDR3 spells CSARDRTQGNPYEQYF. The DNA of the CDR3 is TGCAGTGCTAGAGATCGGACTCAGGGGAACCCCTACGAGCAGTACTTC.

This clonotype was observed a few times. This sequence joins TRBV20-1 and TRBJ2-7, with D perhaps TRBD2 (5 bases). CDR1 and CDR2 (germline): DFQATT, SNEGSKA (reference sequence). Trimming removed 4 bases from V and 1 base from J, with 14 bases in between. There are 14 residues in the CDR3. The CDR3 sequence: CSAIEGVGSYEQYF. CDR3 sequence (DNA): TGCAGTGCTATAGAGGGTGTCGGTTCCTACGAGCAGTACTTC.

This clonotype occurred once. This chain connects TRBV25-1 to TRBJ2-7; TRBD1 matches at 7 bases. Trimming at V came to 6 bases and at J to 5 bases, leaving 4 bases not matched to a gene. The CDR3 length is 12 residues. Per the germline V gene, CDR1 is MGHDK and CDR2 is SYGVNS. This CDR3 is CASRTGRNEQYF. Written as DNA, the CDR3 is TGTGCCAGCAGGACAGGGAGAAACGAGCAGTACTTC.